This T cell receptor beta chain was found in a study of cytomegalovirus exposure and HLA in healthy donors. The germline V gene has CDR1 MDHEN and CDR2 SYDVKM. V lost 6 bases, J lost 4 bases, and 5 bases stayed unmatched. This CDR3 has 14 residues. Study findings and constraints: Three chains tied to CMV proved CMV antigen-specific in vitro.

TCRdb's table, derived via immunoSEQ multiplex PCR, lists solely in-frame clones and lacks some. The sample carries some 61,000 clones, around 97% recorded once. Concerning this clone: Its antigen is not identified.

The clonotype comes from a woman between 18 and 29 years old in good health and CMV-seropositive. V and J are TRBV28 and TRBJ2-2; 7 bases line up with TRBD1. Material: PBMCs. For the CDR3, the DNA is TGTGCCAGCAGGACAGGGCTTCGCACCGGGGAGCTGTTTTTT. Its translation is CASRTGLRTGELFF.